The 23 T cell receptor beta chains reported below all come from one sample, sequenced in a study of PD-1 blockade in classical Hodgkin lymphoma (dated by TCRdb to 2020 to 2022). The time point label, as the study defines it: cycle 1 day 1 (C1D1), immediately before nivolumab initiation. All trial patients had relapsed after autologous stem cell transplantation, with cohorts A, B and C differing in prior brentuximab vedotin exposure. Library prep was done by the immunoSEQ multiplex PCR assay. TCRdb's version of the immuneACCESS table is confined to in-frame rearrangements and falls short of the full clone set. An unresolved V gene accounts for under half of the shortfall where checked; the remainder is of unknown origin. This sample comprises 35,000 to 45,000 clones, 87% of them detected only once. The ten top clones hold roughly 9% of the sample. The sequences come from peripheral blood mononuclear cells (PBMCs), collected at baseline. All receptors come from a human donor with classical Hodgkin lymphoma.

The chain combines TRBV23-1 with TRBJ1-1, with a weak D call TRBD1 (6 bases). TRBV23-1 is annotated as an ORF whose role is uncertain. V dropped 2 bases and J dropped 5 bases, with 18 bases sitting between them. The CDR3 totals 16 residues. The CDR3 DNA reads TGCGCCAGCAGTCAACAACAGGGTATGGTCCGGACTGAAGCTTTCTTT. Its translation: CASSQQQGMVRTEAFF.

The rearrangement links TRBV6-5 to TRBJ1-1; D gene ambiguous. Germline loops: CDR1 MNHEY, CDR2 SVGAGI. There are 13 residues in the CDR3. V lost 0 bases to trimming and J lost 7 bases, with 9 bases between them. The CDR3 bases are TGTGCCAGCAGTTACTCGAAAGGGTTTGAAGCTTTCTTT. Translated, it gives CASSYSKGFEAFF.

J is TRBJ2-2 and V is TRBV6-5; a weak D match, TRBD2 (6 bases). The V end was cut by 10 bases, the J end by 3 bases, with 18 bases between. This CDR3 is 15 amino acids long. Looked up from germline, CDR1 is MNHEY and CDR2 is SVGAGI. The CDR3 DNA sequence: TGTGCCACTAGGTCAGCGACTAGGGACACCGGGGAGCTGTTTTTT. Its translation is CATRSATRDTGELFF.

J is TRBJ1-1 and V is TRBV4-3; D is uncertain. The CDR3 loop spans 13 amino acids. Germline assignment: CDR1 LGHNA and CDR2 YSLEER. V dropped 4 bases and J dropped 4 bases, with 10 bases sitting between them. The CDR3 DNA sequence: TGCGCCAGCAGCCCCCGTATCGGCACTGAAGCTTTCTTT. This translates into CASSPRIGTEAFF.

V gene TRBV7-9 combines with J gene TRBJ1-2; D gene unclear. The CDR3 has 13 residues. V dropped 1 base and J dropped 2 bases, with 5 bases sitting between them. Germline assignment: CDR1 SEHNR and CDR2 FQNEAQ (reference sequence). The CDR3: CASSLGPNYGYTF. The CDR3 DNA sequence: TGTGCCAGCAGCTTAGGGCCAAACTATGGCTACACCTTC.

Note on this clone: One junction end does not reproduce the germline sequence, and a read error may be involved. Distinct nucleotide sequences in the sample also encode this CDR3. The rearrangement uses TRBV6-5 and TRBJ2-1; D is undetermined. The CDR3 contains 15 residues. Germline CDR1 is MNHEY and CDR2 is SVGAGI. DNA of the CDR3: TGCGCCAGCAGTTACTCCGGTGTTGGCTACAATGAGCAGTTCTTC. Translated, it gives CASSYSGVGYNEQFF.

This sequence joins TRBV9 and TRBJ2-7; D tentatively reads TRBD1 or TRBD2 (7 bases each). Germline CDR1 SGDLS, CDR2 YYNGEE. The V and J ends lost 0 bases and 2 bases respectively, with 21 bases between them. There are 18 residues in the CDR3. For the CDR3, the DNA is TGTGCCAGCAGCGTAGCTACGAGGGGGCTAGCGGAGACCTACGAGCAGTACTTC. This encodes CASSVATRGLAETYEQYF. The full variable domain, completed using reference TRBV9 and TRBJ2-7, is DSGVTQTPKHLITATGQRVTLRCSPRSGDLSVYWYQQSLDQGLQFLIQYYNGEERAKGNILERFSAQQFPDLHSELNLSSLELGDSALYFCASSVATRGLAETYEQYFGPGTRLTVT.

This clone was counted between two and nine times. The CDR3 nucleotides read TGTGCCAGCAGCTCCTTCTTAGGGACAGGAGATCAGCCCCAGCATTTT. It specifies CASSSFLGTGDQPQHF. The chain combines TRBV7-9 with TRBJ1-5; TRBD1 matches 8 bases. CDR1 and CDR2 from the germline V gene are SEHNR and FQNEAQ (reference sequence). The V gene end was trimmed by 4 bases and the J gene end by 5 bases; junction bases not matched to a gene: 10. This CDR3 has 16 residues.

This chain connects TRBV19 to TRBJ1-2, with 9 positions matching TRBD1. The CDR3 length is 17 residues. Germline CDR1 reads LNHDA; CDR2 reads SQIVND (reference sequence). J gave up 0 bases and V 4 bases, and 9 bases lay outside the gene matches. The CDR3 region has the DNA TGTGCCAGTAGTACGGTACAGGGGGCTGGCTCTAACTATGGCTACACCTTC. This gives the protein CASSTVQGAGSNYGYTF.

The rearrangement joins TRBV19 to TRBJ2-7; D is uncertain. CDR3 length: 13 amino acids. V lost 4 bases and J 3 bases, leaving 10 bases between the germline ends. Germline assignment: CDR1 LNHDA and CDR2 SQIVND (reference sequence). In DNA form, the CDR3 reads TGTGCCAGTAGTAAAGACCCCATCTACGAGCAGTACTTC. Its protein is CASSKDPIYEQYF.

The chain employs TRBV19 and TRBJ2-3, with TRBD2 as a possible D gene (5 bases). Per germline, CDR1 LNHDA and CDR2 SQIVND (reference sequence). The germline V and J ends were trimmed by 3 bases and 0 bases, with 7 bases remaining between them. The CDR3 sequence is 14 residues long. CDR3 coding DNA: TGTGCCAGTAGTATGGAGGCGAGCACAGATACGCAGTATTTT. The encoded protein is CASSMEASTDTQYF.

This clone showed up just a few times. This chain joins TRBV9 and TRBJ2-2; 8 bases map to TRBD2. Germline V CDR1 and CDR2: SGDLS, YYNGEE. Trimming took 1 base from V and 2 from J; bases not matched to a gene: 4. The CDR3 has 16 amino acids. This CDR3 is CASSVLSGGNTGELFF. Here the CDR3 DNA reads TGTGCCAGCAGCGTACTCAGCGGGGGTAACACCGGGGAGCTGTTTTTT.

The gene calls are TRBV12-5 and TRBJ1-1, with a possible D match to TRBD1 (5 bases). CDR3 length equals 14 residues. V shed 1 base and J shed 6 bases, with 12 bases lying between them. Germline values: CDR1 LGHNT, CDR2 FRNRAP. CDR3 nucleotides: TGTGCTAGTGGTTTGGGGCAGGGACTTGCTGAAGCTTTCTTT. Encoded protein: CASGLGQGLAEAFF.

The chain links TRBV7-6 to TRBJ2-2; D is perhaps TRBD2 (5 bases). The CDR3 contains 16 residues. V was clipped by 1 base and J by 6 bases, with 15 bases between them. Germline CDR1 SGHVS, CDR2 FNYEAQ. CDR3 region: CASSLVGETTPGELFF. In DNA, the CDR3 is TGTGCCAGCAGCTTAGTCGGGGAAACTACACCCGGGGAGCTGTTTTTT.

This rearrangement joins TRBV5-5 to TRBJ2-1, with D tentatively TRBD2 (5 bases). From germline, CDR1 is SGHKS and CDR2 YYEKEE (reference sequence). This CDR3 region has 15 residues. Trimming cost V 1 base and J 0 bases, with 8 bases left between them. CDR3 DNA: TGTGCCAGCAGCTTGCCCGGGGTCTCCTACAATGAGCAGTTCTTC. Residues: CASSLPGVSYNEQFF.

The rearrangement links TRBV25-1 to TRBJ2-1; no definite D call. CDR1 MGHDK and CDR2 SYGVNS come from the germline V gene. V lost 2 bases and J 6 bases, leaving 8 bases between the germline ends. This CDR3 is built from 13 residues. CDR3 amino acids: CASSERQSNEQFF. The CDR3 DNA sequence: TGTGCCAGCAGTGAACGGCAGAGCAATGAGCAGTTCTTC.

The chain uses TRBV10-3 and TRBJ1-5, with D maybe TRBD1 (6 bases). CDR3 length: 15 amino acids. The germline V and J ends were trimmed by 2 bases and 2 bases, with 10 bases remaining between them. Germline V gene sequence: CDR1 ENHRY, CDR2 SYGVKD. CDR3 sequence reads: CAISETAGGNQPQHF. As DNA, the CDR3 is TGTGCCATCAGTGAGACGGCAGGGGGCAATCAGCCCCAGCATTTT.

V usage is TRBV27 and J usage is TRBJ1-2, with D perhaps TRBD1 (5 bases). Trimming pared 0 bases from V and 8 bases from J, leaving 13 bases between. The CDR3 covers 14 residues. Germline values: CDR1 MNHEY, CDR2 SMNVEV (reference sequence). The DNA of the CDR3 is TGTGCCAGCAGTTTATCTGGGGGGTCCCGGGGCTACACCTTC. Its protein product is CASSLSGGSRGYTF.

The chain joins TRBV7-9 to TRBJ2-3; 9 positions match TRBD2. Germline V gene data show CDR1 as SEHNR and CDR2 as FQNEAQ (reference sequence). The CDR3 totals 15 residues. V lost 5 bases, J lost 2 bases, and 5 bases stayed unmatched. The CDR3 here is CASSLLAGVTDTQYF. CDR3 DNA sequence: TGTGCCAGCAGCCTATTAGCGGGAGTCACAGATACGCAGTATTTT.

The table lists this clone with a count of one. CDR3 sequence reads: CASSIRGLAGNNEQFF. As DNA, the CDR3 is TGTGCCAGTAGTATAAGGGGACTAGCGGGTAACAATGAGCAGTTCTTC. The V and J genes are TRBV19 and TRBJ2-1; 12 nucleotides match TRBD2. V lost 2 bases to trimming and J lost 5 bases; unmatched junction nucleotides: 4. This CDR3 has 16 residues. The germline V gene encodes CDR1 LNHDA and CDR2 SQIVND (reference sequence).

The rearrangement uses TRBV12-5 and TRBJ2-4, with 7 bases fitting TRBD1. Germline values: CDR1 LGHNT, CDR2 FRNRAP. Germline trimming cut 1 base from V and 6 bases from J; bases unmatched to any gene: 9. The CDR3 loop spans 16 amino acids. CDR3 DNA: TGTGCTAGTGGTTTGGCCCTGACAGGGTATAGAAACATTCAGTACTTC. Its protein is CASGLALTGYRNIQYF.

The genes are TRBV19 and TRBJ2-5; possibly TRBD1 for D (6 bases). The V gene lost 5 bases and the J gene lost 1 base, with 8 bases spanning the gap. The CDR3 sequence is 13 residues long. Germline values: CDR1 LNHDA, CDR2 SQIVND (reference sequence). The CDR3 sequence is CASSRTAQETQYF. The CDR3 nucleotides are TGTGCCAGTAGTCGGACAGCCCAAGAGACCCAGTACTTC.

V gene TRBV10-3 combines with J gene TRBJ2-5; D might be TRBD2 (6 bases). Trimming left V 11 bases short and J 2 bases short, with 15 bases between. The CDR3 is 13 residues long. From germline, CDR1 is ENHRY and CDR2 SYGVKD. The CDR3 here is CASSRDLQETQYF. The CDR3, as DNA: TGTGCCTCCTCCCGGGACTTACAAGAGACCCAGTACTTC.